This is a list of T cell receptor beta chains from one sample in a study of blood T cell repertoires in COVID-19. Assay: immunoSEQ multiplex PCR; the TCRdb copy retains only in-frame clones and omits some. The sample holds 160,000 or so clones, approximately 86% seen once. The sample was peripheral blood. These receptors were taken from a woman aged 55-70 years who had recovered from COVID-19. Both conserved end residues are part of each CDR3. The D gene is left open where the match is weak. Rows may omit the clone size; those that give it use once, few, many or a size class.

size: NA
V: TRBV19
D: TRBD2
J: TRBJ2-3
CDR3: CASKDERAGGKDSTDTQYF
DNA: TGTGCCAGTAAAGATGAGCGAGCGGGGGGGAAAGATAGCACAGATACGCAGTATTTT

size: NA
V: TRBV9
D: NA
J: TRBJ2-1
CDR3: CASSVRGHGNEQFF
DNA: TGTGCCAGCAGCGTGAGGGGACATGGGAATGAGCAGTTCTTC

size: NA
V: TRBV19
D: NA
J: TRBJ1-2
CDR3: CASSSSTGNYGYTF
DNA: TGTGCCAGTAGTTCCTCAACGGGTAACTATGGCTACACCTTC

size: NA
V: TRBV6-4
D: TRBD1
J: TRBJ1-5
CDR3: CASRVGTGSNQPQHF
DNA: TGTGCCAGCAGAGTAGGGACAGGTAGCAATCAGCCCCAGCATTTT

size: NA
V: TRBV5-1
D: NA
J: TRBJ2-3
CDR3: CASSFGGEYTDTQYF
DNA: TGCGCCAGCAGCTTTGGCGGGGAATACACAGATACGCAGTATTTT

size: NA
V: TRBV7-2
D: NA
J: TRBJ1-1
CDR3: CASSATGSSEAFF
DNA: TGTGCCAGCAGCGCGACAGGATCCTCTGAAGCTTTCTTT

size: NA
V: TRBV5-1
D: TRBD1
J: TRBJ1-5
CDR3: CASSEGQSNQPQHF
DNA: TGCGCCAGCAGCGAGGGACAGAGCAATCAGCCCCAGCATTTT

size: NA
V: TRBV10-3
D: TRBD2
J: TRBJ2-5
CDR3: CAISSSSGEQETQYF
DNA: TGTGCCATCAGTTCATCCAGCGGGGAACAAGAGACCCAGTACTTC

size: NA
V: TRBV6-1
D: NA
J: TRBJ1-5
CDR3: CASSVFGGGRSNQPQHF
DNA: TGTGCCAGCAGTGTATTCGGGGGGGGAAGGAGCAATCAGCCCCAGCATTTT

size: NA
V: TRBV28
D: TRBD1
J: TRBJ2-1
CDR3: CASSPHRGEQFF
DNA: TGTGCCAGCAGTCCCCACAGGGGGGAGCAGTTCTTC

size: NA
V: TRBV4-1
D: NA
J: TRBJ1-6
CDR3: CASSQDQSGVGSPLHF
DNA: TGCGCCAGCAGCCAAGATCAGTCGGGGGTTGGGTCACCCCTCCACTTT

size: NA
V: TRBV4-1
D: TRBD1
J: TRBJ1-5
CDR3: CASSLTTGGNQPQHF
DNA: TGCGCCAGCAGCCTGACGACAGGGGGCAATCAGCCCCAGCATTTT

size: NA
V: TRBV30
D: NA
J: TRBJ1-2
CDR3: CAGGGLAGYTF
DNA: TGTGCCGGCGGGGGACTCGCCGGCTACACCTTC

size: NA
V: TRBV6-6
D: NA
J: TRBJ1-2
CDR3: CASTPRAYGYTF
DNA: TGTGCCAGCACCCCGAGGGCCTATGGCTACACCTTC

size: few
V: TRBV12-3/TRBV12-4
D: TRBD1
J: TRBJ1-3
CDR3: CASSRGPGNTIYF
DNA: TGTGCCAGCAGCAGGGGGCCGGGAAACACCATATATTTT

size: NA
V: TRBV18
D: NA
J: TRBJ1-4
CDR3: CASSPPGHENEKLFF
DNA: TGTGCCAGCTCACCACCAGGACACGAGAATGAAAAACTGTTTTTT